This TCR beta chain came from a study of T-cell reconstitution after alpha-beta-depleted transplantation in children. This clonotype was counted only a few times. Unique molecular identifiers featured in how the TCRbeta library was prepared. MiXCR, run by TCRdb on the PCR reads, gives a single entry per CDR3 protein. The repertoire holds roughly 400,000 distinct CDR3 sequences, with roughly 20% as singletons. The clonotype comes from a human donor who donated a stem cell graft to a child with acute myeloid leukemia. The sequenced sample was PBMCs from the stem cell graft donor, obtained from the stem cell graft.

The CDR3 DNA sequence: TGTGCCAGCTCACTCGTGAGGACCTACTACAATGAGCAGTTCTTC. Translated: CASSLVRTYYNEQFF. This sequence joins TRBV18 and TRBJ2-1; D gene uncertain. Germline V gene data show CDR1 as KGHSH and CDR2 as LQKENI. V gave up 4 bases and J gave up 3 bases, with 13 bases separating them. The CDR3 runs to 15 residues.